This TCR beta chain is from a study of OX40 agonist ivuxolimab in advanced cancers. Background on the study: Allowance was made for prior anti-PD-1, anti-PD-L1 or anti-CTLA-4 therapy, and about 40% had some. Three patients responded partially, comprising one with hepatocellular carcinoma and two with cutaneous melanoma. Notes on the study in general: Antigen targets of the expanded peripheral T cells went undetermined.

This clone has only one observation. Antigen: not known. The CDR3 runs to 16 residues. CDR1 is SGHTA, CDR2 FQGNSA, per germline. V was shortened by 5 bases and J by 0 bases, with 14 bases between the two germline ends. The repertoire was sequenced with immunoSEQ multiplex PCR; TCRdb's copy has only in-frame clones and lacks some. The table has around 100,000 clones, approximately 89% seen once. The clonotype was recovered from an adult with an advanced solid tumor such as melanoma, head and neck, liver or kidney cancer. The sequences come from CD4+ or CD8+ T cells sorted from blood, collected in a trial of the OX40 agonist ivuxolimab. The rearrangement links TRBV7-2 to TRBJ1-3; a weak D match, TRBD1 (6 bases). The chain's CDR3 is CASSKKGGNSGNTIYF. The CDR3, as DNA: TGTGCCAGCAGCAAGAAGGGGGGGAACTCTGGAAACACCATATATTTT.